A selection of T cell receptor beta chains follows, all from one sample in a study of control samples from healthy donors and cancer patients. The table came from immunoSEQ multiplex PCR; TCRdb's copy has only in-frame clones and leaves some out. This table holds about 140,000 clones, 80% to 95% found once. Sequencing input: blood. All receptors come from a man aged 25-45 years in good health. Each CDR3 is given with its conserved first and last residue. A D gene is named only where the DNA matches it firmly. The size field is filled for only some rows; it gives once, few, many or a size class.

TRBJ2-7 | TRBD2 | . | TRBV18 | TGTGCCAGCTCACCACCCGGCGGGAGGGCATCCGAGCAGTACTTC | CASSPPGGRASEQYF
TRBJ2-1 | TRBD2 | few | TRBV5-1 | TGCGCCAGCAGCTTGAGCGGGGATGAGCAGTTCTTC | CASSLSGDEQFF
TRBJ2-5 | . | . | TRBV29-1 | TGCAGCGTATCAGTCCGTCGGGGGCGGACCCAGTACTTC | CSVSVRRGRTQYF
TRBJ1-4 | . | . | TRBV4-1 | TGCGCCAGCAGCCCCTCGGGGGCAACTAATGAAAAACTGTTTTTT | CASSPSGATNEKLFF
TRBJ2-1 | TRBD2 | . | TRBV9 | TGTGCCAGCAGCGCGGGACTAGCGGGAGGAGTAGGGAGTGAGCAGTTCTTC | CASSAGLAGGVGSEQFF
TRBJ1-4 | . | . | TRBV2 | TGTGCCAGCAAGGAGGCAAGGAGTGAAAAACTGTTTTTT | CASKEARSEKLFF
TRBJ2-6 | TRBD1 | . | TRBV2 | TGTGCCAGCAGTACGTGGACAGGGGGCGCCAACGTCCTGACTTTC | CASSTWTGGANVLTF
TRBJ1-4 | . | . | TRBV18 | TGTGCCAGCTCACCCTTAGGGGAAAAACTGTTTTTT | CASSPLGEKLFF
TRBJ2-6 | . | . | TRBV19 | TGTGCCAGTAGTTCAGAGGGAGGTTCTGGGGCCAACGTCCTGACTTTC | CASSSEGGSGANVLTF
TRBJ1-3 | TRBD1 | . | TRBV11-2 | TGTGCCAGCAGCCTGGGACAGACTGGAAACACCATATATTTT | CASSLGQTGNTIYF
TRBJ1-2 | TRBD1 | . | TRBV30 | TGTGCCCGCCGGAACCAGGGGGCGCAAAGTGTTGGCTACACCTTC | CARRNQGAQSVGYTF
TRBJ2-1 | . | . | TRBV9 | TGTGCCAGCAGCGTAGATCAGGGGGACTTTTATGAGCAGTTCTTC | CASSVDQGDFYEQFF
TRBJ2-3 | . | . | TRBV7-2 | TGTGCCAGCAGTTGGCCCCGGGACCTGAGGACTAGCACAGATACGCAGTATTTT | CASSWPRDLRTSTDTQYF
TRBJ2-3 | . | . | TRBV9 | TGTGCCAGCAGCGTAGGGTCTGGGGGCGGAAGCACAGATACGCAGTATTTT | CASSVGSGGGSTDTQYF
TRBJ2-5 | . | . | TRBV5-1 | TGCGCCAGCAGCTTGGTATTTACAGGGAAAGAGACCCAGTACTTC | CASSLVFTGKETQYF
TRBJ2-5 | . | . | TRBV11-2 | TGTGCCAGCAGCCAGGGCGGTTCGGGTCTGGAGACCCAGTACTTC | CASSQGGSGLETQYF
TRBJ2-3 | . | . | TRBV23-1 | TGCGCCAGCAGTCCCGAAGGATGGACAGCCCCAAGTACGCAGTATTTT | CASSPEGWTAPSTQYF
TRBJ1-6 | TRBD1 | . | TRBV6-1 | TGTGCCAGCAGTGAGGCTCCAGGGGGAGGTTCACCCCTCCACTTT | CASSEAPGGGSPLHF
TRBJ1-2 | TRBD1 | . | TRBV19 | TGTGCCAGTAGTATAGGGGACAGGGGGTTAGGCTACACCTTC | CASSIGDRGLGYTF
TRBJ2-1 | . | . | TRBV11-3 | TGTGCCAGCAGCTTAGATCCTGGTGGGTACAATGAGCAGTTCTTC | CASSLDPGGYNEQFF
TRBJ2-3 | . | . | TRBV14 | TGTGCCAGCAGCCTCCCAGCAGATACGCAGTATTTT | CASSLPADTQYF
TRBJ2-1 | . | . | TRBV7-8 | TGTGCCAGCAGCCCGAGACGGAACCTGAATTACAATGAGCAGTTCTTC | CASSPRRNLNYNEQFF
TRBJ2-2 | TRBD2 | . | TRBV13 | TGTGCCAGCAGCTTTTCGACTAGCGGGAGGAACGGGGAGCTGTTTTTT | CASSFSTSGRNGELFF
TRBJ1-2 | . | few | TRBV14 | TGTGCCAGCAGCCAAACAGGGACGTTGGTAGGCTACACCTTC | CASSQTGTLVGYTF
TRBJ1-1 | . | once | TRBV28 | TGTGCCAGCAGTCCTAGACAGAGGAACACTGAAGCTTTCTTT | CASSPRQRNTEAFF
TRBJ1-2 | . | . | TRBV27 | TGTGCCAGCAGTTTATATAGCAGGGGCTACTATGGCTACACCTTC | CASSLYSRGYYGYTF
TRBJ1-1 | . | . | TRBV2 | TGTGCCAGCAGGTTCAGGGCCACAAACACTGAAGCTTTCTTT | CASRFRATNTEAFF
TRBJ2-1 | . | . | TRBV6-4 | TGTGCCTGCAGTGAAGGGGGTTCCTCCTACAATGAGCAGTTCTTC | CACSEGGSSYNEQFF
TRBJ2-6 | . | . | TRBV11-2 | TGTGCCAGCAGCTTAGATCTAGGACAAGGTCCTGGGGCCAACGTCCTGACTTTC | CASSLDLGQGPGANVLTF
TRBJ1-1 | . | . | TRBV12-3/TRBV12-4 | TGTGCCAGCAGTCGTCAGGCTTACACTGAAGCTTTCTTT | CASSRQAYTEAFF
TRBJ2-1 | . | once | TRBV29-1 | TGCAGCGTTGTTCCCGTGACAGAGCAGTTCTTC | CSVVPVTEQFF
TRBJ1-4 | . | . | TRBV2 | TGTGCCAGCAGTGGAGGTTCAACTAATGAAAAACTGTTTTTT | CASSGGSTNEKLFF
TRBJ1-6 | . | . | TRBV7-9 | TGTGCCAGCAGCTTTGGACAGATTAATTCACCCCTCCACTTT | CASSFGQINSPLHF
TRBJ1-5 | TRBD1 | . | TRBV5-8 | TGTGCCAGCAGTTTTGGACAGGTCAATCAGCCCCAGCATTTT | CASSFGQVNQPQHF
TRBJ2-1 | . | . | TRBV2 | TGTGCCAGCACCCCAGGAGTAGCATCCTACAATGAGCAGTTCTTC | CASTPGVASYNEQFF
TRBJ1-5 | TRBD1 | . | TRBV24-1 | TGTGCCACCAGTGATCCCGGGACAGGGTTTCAGCCCCAGCATTTT | CATSDPGTGFQPQHF
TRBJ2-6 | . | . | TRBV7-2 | TGTGCCAGCAGCTTAGGCCCCGGGGCCGGGGCCAACGTCCTGACTTTC | CASSLGPGAGANVLTF
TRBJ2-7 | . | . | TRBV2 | TGTGCCAGCAGTGAGACCGGTGAGCAGTACTTC | CASSETGEQYF
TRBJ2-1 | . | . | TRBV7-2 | TGTGCCAGCAGCTTAGCGGGACTCAGATACAATGAGCAGTTCTTC | CASSLAGLRYNEQFF
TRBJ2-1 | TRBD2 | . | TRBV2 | TGTGCCAGCAGTAGCGGGAGTAGTAATGAGCAGTTCTTC | CASSSGSSNEQFF
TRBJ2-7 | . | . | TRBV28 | TGTGCCAGCGCCACATTGGAGGGCGAGCAGTACTTC | CASATLEGEQYF
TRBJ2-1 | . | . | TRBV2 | TGTGCCAGCAGTAGATCGCGCTCCGCGGTCGATGAGCAGTTCTTC | CASSRSRSAVDEQFF
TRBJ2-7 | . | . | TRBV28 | TGTGCCAGCACCAGCGCCTCCTACGAGCAGTACTTC | CASTSASYEQYF
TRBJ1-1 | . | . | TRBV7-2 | TGTGCCAGCAGCTGGAGACAGAACACTGAAGCTTTCTTT | CASSWRQNTEAFF
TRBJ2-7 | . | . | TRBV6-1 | TGTGCCAGCAGTGAAGCGCCGGAGAGCTCCTACGAGCAGTACTTC | CASSEAPESSYEQYF
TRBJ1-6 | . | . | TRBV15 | TGTGCCACCAGCAGAGATGGGGCTGGGAATTCACCCCTCCACTTT | CATSRDGAGNSPLHF
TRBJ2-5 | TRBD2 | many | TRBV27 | TGTGCCAGTATAAAACTAGCGGGAGATGTGGTGGAGACCCAGTACTTC | CASIKLAGDVVETQYF